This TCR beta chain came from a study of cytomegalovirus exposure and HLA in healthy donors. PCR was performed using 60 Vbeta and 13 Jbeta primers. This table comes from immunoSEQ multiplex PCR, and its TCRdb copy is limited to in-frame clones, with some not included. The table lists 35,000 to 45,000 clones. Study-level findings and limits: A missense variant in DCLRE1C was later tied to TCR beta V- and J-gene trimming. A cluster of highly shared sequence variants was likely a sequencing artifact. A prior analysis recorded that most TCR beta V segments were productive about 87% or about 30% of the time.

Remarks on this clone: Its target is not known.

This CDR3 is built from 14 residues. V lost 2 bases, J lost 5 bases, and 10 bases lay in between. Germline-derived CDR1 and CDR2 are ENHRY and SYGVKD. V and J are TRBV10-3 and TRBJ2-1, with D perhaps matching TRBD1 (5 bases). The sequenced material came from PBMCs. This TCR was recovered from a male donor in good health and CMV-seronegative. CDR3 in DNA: TGTGCCATCAGTGAGGCCCAAGGGGACAATGAGCAGTTCTTC. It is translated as CAISEAQGDNEQFF.